Detailed here is one TCR beta chain. These data are taken from a study of blood T cell repertoires in COVID-19. Across the study: Material from acute and convalescent COVID-19 was sourced from the United States, Italy and Spain. Sample material is recorded as cDNA or gDNA derived from T cells, B-cell-depleted T cells, or PBMCs.

Recruited during active infection, patients (from Seattle) were subsequently followed longitudinally. This CDR3 has 15 amino acids. The germline gives CDR1 MNHEY, CDR2 SVGAGI. With 6 bases clipped from V and 4 bases from J, the junction kept 9 bases outside the gene matches. In the authors' workflow: The assay estimated nucleated cells by amplifying reference gene primers. The method was immunoSEQ multiplex PCR; TCRdb's version includes in-frame clones alone and lacks a portion of them. Clone size and the V and J calls come from that table; the DNA yielded D and trimming. The repertoire holds about 230,000 clones, 86% seen once, with under 14% in the top ten.

The receptor was derived from a man aged 50-59 years with COVID-19, enrolled during active disease. V usage is TRBV6-5 and J usage is TRBJ1-3, with 7 bases that match TRBD1. The sequenced material came from peripheral blood. The CDR3 reads CASSPRQGYGNTIYF. CDR3 nucleotide sequence: TGTGCCAGCAGCCCCAGACAGGGTTACGGAAACACCATATATTTT.